What follows is one T cell receptor beta chain and its context. Its specificity is not known. This specimen belongs to a study of blood T cells in healthy people across ages. Across the whole study: When template switching was applied, about one barcoded beta molecule was captured per two T cells. Findings and limits, study-wide: Any conclusive comparison of naive versus antigen-experienced cells was prevented by using unsorted PBMCs. The unknown donor CMV status may have confounded expanded clonotype changes.

For the second PCR, which ran for 7 to 11 cycles, a sample-barcoded 5' primer and a J-beta primer mix were used. TCRdb used MiXCR to reprocess the 5' RACE reads, holding one entry per CDR3 protein. The data show under 2,000,000 distinct CDR3 sequences, roughly 50% seen once. The length of the CDR3 is 16 residues. With 2 bases removed from V and 0 bases from J, the gap between germline ends came to 8 bases. The germline CDR1 and CDR2 sequences are MNHEY and SVGEGT. This rearrangement joins TRBV6-2 or TRBV6-3 to TRBJ2-6; D remains unclear. This TCR derives from a woman in her thirties or forties in good health. Sequences were obtained from blood. The CDR3 coding sequence is TGTGCCAGCAGTTACGGATTGACCTCTGGGGCCAACGTCCTGACTTTC. Its protein product is CASSYGLTSGANVLTF.